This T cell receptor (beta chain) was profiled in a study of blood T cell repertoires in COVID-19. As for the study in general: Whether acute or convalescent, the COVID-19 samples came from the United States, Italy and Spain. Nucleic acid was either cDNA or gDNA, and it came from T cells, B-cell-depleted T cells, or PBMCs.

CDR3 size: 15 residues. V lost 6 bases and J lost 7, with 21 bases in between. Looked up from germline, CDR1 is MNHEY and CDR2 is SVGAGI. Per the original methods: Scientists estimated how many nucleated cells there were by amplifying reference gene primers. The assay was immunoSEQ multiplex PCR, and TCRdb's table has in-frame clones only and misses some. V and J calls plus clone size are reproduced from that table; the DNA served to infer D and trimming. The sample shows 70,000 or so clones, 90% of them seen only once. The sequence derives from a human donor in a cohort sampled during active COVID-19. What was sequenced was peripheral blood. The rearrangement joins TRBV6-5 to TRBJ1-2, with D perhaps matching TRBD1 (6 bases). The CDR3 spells CASRTDLQGRGGYTF. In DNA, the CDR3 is TGTGCCAGCAGGACCGACCTACAGGGACGGGGTGGCTACACCTTC.